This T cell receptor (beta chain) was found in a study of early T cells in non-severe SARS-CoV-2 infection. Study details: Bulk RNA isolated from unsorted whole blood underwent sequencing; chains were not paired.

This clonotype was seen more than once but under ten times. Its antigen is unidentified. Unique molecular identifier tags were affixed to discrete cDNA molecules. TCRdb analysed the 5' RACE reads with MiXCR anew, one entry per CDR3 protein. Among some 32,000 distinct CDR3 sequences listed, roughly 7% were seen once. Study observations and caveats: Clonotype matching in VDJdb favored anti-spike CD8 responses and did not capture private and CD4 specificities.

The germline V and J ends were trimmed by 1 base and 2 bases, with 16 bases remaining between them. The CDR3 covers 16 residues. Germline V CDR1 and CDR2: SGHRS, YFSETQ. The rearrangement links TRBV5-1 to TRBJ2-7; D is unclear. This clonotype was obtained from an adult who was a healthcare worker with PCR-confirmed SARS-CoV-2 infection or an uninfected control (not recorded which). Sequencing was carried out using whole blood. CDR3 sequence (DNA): TGCGCCAGCAGCTTGCCCGCCGAGGTCCCCCCCTACGAGCAGTACTTC. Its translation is CASSLPAEVPPYEQYF.